This paragraph reports one TCR beta chain. Amplification of TCR beta CDR3 regions used RNA as the template. With the HTBI primer set, the TCR CDR3 went through a first round of RT-PCR. TCRdb redid the calling of the multiplex PCR reads with MiXCR, one entry per CDR3 protein. The sample consists of about 200,000 distinct CDR3 sequences, around 17% of them appearing once. From germline, CDR1 is ENHRY and CDR2 SYGVKD. V dropped 11 bases and J dropped 2 bases, with 13 bases sitting between them. There are 12 residues in the CDR3. These data are taken from a study of T cells in Graves' hyperthyroidism and ophthalmopathy. Fresh peripheral blood, more than 8 ml of it, supplied the PBMCs.

This chain uses TRBV10-3 with TRBJ2-7; TRBD1 or TRBD2 may be the D gene (6 bases each). The TCR comes from a woman aged 45-60 years with Graves' hyperthyroidism. Sequencing was performed on blood. The CDR3 region is CAGGQGPYEQYF. In nucleotides, the CDR3 is TGTGCCGGGGGGCAGGGTCCCTACGAGCAGTACTTC.